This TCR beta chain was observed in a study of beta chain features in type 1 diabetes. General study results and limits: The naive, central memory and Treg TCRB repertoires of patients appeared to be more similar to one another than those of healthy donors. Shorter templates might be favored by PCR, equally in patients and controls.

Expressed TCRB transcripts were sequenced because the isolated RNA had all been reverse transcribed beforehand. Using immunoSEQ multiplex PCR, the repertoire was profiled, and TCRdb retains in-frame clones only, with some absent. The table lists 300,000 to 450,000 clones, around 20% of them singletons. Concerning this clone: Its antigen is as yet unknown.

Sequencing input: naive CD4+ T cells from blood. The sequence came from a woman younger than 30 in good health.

The CDR3: CAISGGPGANVLTF. CDR3 DNA sequence: TGTGCCATCAGCGGGGGGCCAGGGGCCAACGTCCTGACTTTC. The rearrangement uses TRBV10-3 and TRBJ2-6, with D possibly matching TRBD2 (7 bases). The germline V and J ends were trimmed by 6 bases and 4 bases, with 10 bases remaining between them. Germline-derived CDR1 and CDR2 are ENHRY and SYGVKD. CDR3 length equals 14 residues.